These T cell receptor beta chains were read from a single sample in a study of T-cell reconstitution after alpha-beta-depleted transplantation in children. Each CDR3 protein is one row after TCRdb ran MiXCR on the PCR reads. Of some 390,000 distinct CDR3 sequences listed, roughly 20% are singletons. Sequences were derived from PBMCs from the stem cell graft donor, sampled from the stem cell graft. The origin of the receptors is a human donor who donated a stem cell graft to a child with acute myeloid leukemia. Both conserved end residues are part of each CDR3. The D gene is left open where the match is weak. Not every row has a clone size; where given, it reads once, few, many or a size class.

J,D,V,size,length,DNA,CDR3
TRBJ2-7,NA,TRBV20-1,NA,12,TGCAGTGCTAGTGACAGTTTCCACGAGCAGTACTTC,CSASDSFHEQYF
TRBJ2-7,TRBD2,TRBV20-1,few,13,TGCAGTGCTCGTAGCGGGGAATCCTACGAGCAGTACTTC,CSARSGESYEQYF
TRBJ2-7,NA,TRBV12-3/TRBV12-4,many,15,TGTGCCAGCAGTTTAGCGTGGCTAGCAGGCTACGAGCAGTACTTC,CASSLAWLAGYEQYF
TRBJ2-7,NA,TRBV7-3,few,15,TGTGCCAGCAGCCCCAGGGCCGGGACAAGATACGAGCAGTACTTC,CASSPRAGTRYEQYF
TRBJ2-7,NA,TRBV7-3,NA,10,TGTGCCAGCAGCTTGGGAAGGGCTTCGTTC,CASSLGRASF
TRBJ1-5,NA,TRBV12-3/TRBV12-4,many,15,TGTGCCAGCAGTTTGGGGGGGGCAGGCAATCAGCCCCAGCATTTT,CASSLGGAGNQPQHF
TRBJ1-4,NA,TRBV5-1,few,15,TGCGCCAGCAGCTGGGATCCCGAGGAGGCCGGAAAACTGTTTTTT,CASSWDPEEAGKLFF
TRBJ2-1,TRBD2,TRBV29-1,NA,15,TGCAGCGTTGCCAGCGGGAGCAGCCGGGGGAATGAGCAGTTCTTC,CSVASGSSRGNEQFF
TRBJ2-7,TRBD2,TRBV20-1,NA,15,TGCAGTGCTAGAGGGCCAGCGGGGCCATCCTACGAGCAGTACTTC,CSARGPAGPSYEQYF
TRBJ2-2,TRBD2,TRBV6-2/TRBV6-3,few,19,TGTGCCAGCAGTTACTCTGAGTGGACTAGGGATCCGAACACCGGGGAGCTGTTTTTT,CASSYSEWTRDPNTGELFF
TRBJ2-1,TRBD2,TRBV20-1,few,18,TGCAGTGCTAGAAGGTTAATCGGGAGGGCGATGTCCTACAATGAGCAGTTCTTC,CSARRLIGRAMSYNEQFF
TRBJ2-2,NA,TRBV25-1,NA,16,TGTGCCAGCACCGAATTAGGGGGAGAAAGCACCGGGGAGCTGTTTTTT,CASTELGGESTGELFF
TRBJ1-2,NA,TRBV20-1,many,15,TGCAGTGCTAGCCCCCAAGGAGCAGGGATCTATGGCTACACCTTC,CSASPQGAGIYGYTF
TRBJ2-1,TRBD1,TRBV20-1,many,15,TGCAGTGCTAGAGATCACAGGGGCTCCTACAATGAGCAGTTCTTC,CSARDHRGSYNEQFF
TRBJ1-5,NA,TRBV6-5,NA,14,TGTGCCAGCAGTTGGGGGGATGGCAATCAGCCCCAGCATTTT,CASSWGDGNQPQHF
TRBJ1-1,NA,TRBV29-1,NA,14,TGCAGCGTTGAAGGCAGGGCAGCCAACACTGAAGCTTTCTTT,CSVEGRAANTEAFF
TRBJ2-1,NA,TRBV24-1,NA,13,TGTGCCACCAGTGATGGAGGGGCCCATGAGCAGTTCTTC,CATSDGGAHEQFF
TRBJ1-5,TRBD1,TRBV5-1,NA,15,TGCGCCAGCAGACCAGAGACAGGGAAAGATCAGCCCCAGCATTTT,CASRPETGKDQPQHF
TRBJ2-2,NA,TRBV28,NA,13,TGTGCCAGCATTACCAGGGACACCGGGGAGCTGTTTTTT,CASITRDTGELFF
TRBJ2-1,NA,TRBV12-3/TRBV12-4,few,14,TGTGCCAGCAGTTTCTGGGCGGATTACAATGAGCAGTTCTTC,CASSFWADYNEQFF
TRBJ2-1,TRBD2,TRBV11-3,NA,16,TGTGCCAGCAGCTTAAGGTTCGCGGGAGGAAACAATGAGCAGTTCTTC,CASSLRFAGGNNEQFF
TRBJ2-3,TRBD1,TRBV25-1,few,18,TGTGCCAGCAGGGATATTTATGGGACAGGGGATGGTGCAGATACGCAGTATTTT,CASRDIYGTGDGADTQYF
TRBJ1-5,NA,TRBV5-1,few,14,TGCGCCAGCAGCTTGGGGGACACCAATCAGCCCCAGCATTTT,CASSLGDTNQPQHF
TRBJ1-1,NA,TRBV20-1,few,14,TGCAGTGCTAGAAGGGGGGGGCAGAACACTGAAGCTTTCTTT,CSARRGGQNTEAFF
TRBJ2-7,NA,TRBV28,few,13,TGTGCCAGCAGCTACGGGGAAGTCTACGAGCAGTACTTC,CASSYGEVYEQYF
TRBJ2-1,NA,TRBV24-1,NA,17,TGTGCCACCAGTGATCCTGCCCCCGGGACACTCTACAATGAGCAGTTCTTC,CATSDPAPGTLYNEQFF
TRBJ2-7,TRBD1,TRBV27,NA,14,TGTGCCAGCAGTCACCAGGGGGCCCTCTACGAGCAGTACTTC,CASSHQGALYEQYF
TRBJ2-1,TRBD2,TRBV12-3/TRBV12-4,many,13,TGTGCCAGCAGTTTCGGGACTAGCAATGAGCAGTTCTTC,CASSFGTSNEQFF
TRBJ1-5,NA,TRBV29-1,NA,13,TGCAGCGTTGGGGTGGAGGGTGGTCAGCCCCAGCATTTT,CSVGVEGGQPQHF
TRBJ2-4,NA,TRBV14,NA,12,TGTGCCAGCAGTTGGGCCAAAAACATTCAGTACTTC,CASSWAKNIQYF
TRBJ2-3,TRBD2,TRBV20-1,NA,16,TGCAGTGCTAGCGGGAGGGTCGGCTCCCGCACAGATGCGCAGTATTTT,CSASGRVGSRTDAQYF
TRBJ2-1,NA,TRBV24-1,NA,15,TGTGCCACCAGTGATAGAGGGACGCAGACCAATGAGCAGTTCTTC,CATSDRGTQTNEQFF
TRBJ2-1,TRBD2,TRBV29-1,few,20,TGCAGCGTCCGTGATTGGCGTGGGGAAAAGAGGACTAGCGGGTATAATGAGCAGTTCTTC,CSVRDWRGEKRTSGYNEQFF
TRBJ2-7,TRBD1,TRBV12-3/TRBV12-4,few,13,TGTGCCAGCAGTCCCCCTGACAGGGAGAAGCTGGAATTC,CASSPPDREKLEF
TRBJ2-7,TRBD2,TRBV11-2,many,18,TGTGCCAGCAGCTTGGGTCGCCTAGCGGGACCGAGCTCCTACGAGCAGTACTTC,CASSLGRLAGPSSYEQYF
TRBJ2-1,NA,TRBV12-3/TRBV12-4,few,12,TGTGCCAGCAGCAAACAGTACAATGAGCAGTTCTTC,CASSKQYNEQFF
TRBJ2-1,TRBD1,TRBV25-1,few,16,TGTGCCAGCAGCCCCTTTCCGGGACAGGCAGCTGGTGAGCAGTTCTTC,CASSPFPGQAAGEQFF
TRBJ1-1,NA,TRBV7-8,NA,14,TGTGCCAGCAGCAGACGGGGCTTTGGGACTGAAGCTTTCTTT,CASSRRGFGTEAFF
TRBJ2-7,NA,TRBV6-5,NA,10,TGTGCCAGTGATTCATACGAGCAGTACTTC,CASDSYEQYF
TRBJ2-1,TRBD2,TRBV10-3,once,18,TGTGCCATCGGTGAGTCCCTAGCGGGAGGGAGCTCCTACAATGAGCAGTTCTTC,CAIGESLAGGSSYNEQFF